The rows below give T cell receptor beta chains drawn from one sample of a study of blood T cells in healthy people across ages. TCRdb independently ran MiXCR on the 5' RACE reads; one entry per CDR3 protein. The data contain about 1,800,000 distinct CDR3 sequences, 28% of them singletons. The sample taken for sequencing was blood. All receptors come from a woman aged 25 to 39 in good health. Each CDR3 is given with its conserved first and last residue. D genes are given only for firm matches. A clone size is listed for some rows: how often the clone was seen (once, few, many), or a class if it is expanded.

cdr3_nt	cdr3_aa	v_call	clone_size	j_call	d_call
TGTGCCAGCAGGGGGACTAGCGGGGGGACATCCTACGAGCAGTACTTC	CASRGTSGGTSYEQYF	TRBV12-3/TRBV12-4	many	TRBJ2-7	TRBD2
TGTGCCAGCAGGGGGGACAGCCGAAGCTCCTACGAGCAGTACTTC	CASRGDSRSSYEQYF	TRBV6-5	many	TRBJ2-7	TRBD1
TGCAGTACCGAGCGGGACAGGGAAAACGAGCAGTACTTC	CSTERDRENEQYF	TRBV20-1	.	TRBJ2-7	TRBD1
TGTGCCAGCAGTTTGGACGGGATTATGCGGCATTTT	CASSLDGIMRHF	TRBV6-6	once	TRBJ1-5	.
TGCAGTGCTAGTCAGCCGACAAACTCCTACGAGCAGTACTTC	CSASQPTNSYEQYF	TRBV20-1	many	TRBJ2-7	.
TGCAGCGTTTTAATGGCGGGGGGATCTTTCTTT	CSVLMAGGSFF	TRBV29-1	few	TRBJ1-1	.
TGTGCCAGCAGCCACCCCGAGGGGGGGCTTTCGGCCGAGCAGTACTTC	CASSHPEGGLSAEQYF	TRBV4-2	.	TRBJ2-7	.
TGCGCCAGCAGCCAATTTTACGGGACTAGCGGCTTCTATGAGCAGTTCTTC	CASSQFYGTSGFYEQFF	TRBV4-3	.	TRBJ2-1	TRBD2
TGCAGTGCCAGGGTGGAGGACGCTGAAGCTTTCTTT	CSARVEDAEAFF	TRBV20-1	.	TRBJ1-1	.
TGTGCCACCAGCAGAGATAGGGTGGCGGGGGGAGAGTACGAGCAGTACTTC	CATSRDRVAGGEYEQYF	TRBV15	many	TRBJ2-7	TRBD2
TGCAGTGCTAGCACACCACCTAGGTTCTATGGCTACACCTTC	CSASTPPRFYGYTF	TRBV20-1	.	TRBJ1-2	.
TGTGCCAGCAGCCCGACCTGGGGGGGTCCTCAGCCCCAGCATTTT	CASSPTWGGPQPQHF	TRBV6-2/TRBV6-3	.	TRBJ1-5	.
TGTGCCGGCAGTAAGGGACAGGGCTTTGGCTACACCTTC	CAGSKGQGFGYTF	TRBV28	.	TRBJ1-2	TRBD1
TGTGCCAGCAGCCAAGATCTCCTAGCGGGAGAAGATACGCAGTATTTT	CASSQDLLAGEDTQYF	TRBV3-1	few	TRBJ2-3	TRBD2
TGTGCCAGCAGTTTAGACGAGTTTAGTGGCCACACCTTC	CASSLDEFSGHTF	TRBV12-3/TRBV12-4	.	TRBJ1-2	.
TGCGCCAGCAGCTTGATAAGGGGCGATGGCTACACCTTC	CASSLIRGDGYTF	TRBV5-1	.	TRBJ1-2	.
TGTGCCAGCAGTGCGGGACAGGGGGCGAACAATGAGCAGTTCTTC	CASSAGQGANNEQFF	TRBV2	.	TRBJ2-1	TRBD1
TGTGCCAGCAGGGGAGGGAAGTCTGGGGCCAACGTCCTGACTTTC	CASRGGKSGANVLTF	TRBV7-9	few	TRBJ2-6	TRBD2
TGTGCCAGCAGCCAAGATCGGGGGGTCGCTGAGCAGTTCTTC	CASSQDRGVAEQFF	TRBV14	few	TRBJ2-1	TRBD2